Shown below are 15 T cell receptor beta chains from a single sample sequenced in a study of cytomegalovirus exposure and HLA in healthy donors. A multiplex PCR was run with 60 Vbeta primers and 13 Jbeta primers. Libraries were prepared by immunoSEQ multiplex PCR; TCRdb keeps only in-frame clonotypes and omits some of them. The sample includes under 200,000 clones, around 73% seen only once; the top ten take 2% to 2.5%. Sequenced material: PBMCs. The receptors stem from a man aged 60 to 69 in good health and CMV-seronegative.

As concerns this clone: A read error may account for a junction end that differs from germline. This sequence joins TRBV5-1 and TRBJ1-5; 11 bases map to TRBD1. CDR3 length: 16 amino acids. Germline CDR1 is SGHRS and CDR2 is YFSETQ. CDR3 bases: TGCGCCAGCAGCTTTGGGACAGGGGGGAACAATCAGCCCCAGAATTTT. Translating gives CASSFGTGGNNQPQNF.

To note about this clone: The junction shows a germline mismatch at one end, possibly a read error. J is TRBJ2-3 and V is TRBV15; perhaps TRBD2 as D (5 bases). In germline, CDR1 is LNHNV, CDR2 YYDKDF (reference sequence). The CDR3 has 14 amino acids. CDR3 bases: TGTGCCTCCAGAGATAATACCGGAGGAGATACGCAGTATTTT. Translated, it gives CASRDNTGGDTQYF.

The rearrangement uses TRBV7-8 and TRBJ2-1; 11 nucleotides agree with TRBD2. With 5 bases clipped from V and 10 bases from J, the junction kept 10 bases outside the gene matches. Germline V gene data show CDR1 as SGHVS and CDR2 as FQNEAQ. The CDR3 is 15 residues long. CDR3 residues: CASSPSSGRVGEQFF. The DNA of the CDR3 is TGTGCCAGCAGCCCTAGTAGCGGGAGGGTTGGGGAGCAGTTCTTC.

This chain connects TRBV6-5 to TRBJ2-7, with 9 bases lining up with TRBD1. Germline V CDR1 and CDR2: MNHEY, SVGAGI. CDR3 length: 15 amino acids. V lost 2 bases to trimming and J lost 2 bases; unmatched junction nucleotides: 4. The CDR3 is CASSYGQGPAYEQYF. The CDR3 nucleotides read TGTGCCAGCAGTTACGGACAGGGGCCGGCCTACGAGCAGTACTTC.

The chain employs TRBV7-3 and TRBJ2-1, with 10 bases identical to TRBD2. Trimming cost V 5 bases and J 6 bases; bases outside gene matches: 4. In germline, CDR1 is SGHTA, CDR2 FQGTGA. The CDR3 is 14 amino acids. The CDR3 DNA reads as TGTGCCAGCAGCGAGACTAGCGGGTTCAATGAGCAGTTCTTC. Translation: CASSETSGFNEQFF.

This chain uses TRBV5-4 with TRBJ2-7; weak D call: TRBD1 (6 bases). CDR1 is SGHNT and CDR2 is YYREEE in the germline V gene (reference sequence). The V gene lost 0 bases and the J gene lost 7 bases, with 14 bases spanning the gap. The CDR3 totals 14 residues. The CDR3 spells CASSLGSFQGEQYF. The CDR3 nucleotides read TGTGCCAGCAGCTTGGGGTCTTTCCAGGGGGAGCAGTACTTC.

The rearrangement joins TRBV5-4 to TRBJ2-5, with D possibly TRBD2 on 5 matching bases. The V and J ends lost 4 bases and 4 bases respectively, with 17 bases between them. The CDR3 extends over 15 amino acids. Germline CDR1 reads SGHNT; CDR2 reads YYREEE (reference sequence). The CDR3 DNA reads TGTGCCAGCAGCCTCAGGACGGAAGAGGGAGAGACCCAGTACTTC. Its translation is CASSLRTEEGETQYF.

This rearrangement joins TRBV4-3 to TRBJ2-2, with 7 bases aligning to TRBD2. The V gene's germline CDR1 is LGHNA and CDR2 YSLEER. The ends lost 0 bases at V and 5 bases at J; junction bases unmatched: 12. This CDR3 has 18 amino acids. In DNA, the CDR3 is TGCGCCAGCAGCCAAGACACCTTGGTGGGGGGGAGGACCGGGGAGCTGTTTTTT. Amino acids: CASSQDTLVGGRTGELFF.

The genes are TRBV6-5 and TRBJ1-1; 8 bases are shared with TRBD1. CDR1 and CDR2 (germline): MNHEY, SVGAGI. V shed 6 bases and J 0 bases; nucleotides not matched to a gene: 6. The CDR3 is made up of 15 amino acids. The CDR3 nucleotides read TGTGCCAGCAGAAGACAGGGGCGCCTGAACACTGAAGCTTTCTTT. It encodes CASRRQGRLNTEAFF.

For the CDR3, the DNA is TGTGCCAGCGGGACAGGGTCCACAGATACGCAGTATTTT. Residues: CASGTGSTDTQYF. The V call is TRBV19, the J call TRBJ2-3, with 9 bases identical to TRBD1. Trimming took 9 bases from V and 2 from J; bases not matched to a gene: 3. Germline CDR1 is LNHDA and CDR2 is SQIVND (reference sequence). This CDR3 has 13 amino acids.

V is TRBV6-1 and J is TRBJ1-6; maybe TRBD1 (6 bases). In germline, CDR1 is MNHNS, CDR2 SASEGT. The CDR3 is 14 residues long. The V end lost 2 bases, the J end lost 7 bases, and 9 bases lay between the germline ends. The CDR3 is CASSERQGNSPLHF. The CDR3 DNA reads TGTGCCAGCAGTGAAAGGCAGGGGAATTCACCCCTCCACTTT.

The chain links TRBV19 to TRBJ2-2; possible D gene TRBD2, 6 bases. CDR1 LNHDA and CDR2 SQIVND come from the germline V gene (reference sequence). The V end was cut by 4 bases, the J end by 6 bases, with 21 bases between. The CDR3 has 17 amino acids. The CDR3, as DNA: TGTGCCAGTAGTACCAAGGGGAAGGCGGAGGGCTCCGGGGAGCTGTTTTTT. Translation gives CASSTKGKAEGSGELFF.

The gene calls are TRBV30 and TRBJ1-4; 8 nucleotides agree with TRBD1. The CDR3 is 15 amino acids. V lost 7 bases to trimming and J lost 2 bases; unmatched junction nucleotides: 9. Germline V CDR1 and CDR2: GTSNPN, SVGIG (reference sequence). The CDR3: CAYRGRTTTNEKLFF. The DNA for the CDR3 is TGTGCCTACAGGGGGAGAACTACTACTAATGAAAAACTGTTTTTT.

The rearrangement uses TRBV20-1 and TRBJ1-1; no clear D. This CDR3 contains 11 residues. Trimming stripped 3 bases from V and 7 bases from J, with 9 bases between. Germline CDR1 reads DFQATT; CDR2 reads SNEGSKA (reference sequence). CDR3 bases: TGCAGTGCTAGTCGCAGTTGTGAAGCTTTCTTT. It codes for CSASRSCEAFF.

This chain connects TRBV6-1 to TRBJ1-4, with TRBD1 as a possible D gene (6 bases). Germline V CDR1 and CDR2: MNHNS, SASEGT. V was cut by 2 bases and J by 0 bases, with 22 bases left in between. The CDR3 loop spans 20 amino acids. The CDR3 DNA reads TGTGCCAGCAGTGAACGGTCAGGGGTGTGGAACAACCCAACTAATGAAAAACTGTTTTTT. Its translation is CASSERSGVWNNPTNEKLFF.